What follows is one TCR beta chain and its context. Investigators reverse transcribed all isolated RNA, so they sequenced expressed TCRB transcripts. Using immunoSEQ multiplex PCR, the repertoire was profiled, and TCRdb retains in-frame clones only, with some absent. Here the sample spans approximately 250,000 clones, around 10% being singletons. This entry belongs to a study of beta chain features in type 1 diabetes. Sorting based on CD45RO/CCR7/CD25/CD127/CD95/CD27 separated CD4+ naive, central memory, regulatory and stem cell-like memory cells. The CDR3 totals 16 residues. Per the germline V gene, CDR1 is GTSNPN and CDR2 is SVGIG (reference sequence). The V segment lost 0 bases and the J segment 5 bases; nucleotides outside the gene matches: 7.

The chain carries TRBV30 and TRBJ2-2, with TRBD2 matching over 9 bases. Sample: naive CD4+ T cells from blood. The clonotype was recovered from a woman between 18 and 29 years old in good health. The CDR3 region is CAWSVRRLAGTGELFF. CDR3 sequence (DNA): TGTGCCTGGAGTGTACGGAGGCTAGCGGGGACCGGGGAGCTGTTTTTT.